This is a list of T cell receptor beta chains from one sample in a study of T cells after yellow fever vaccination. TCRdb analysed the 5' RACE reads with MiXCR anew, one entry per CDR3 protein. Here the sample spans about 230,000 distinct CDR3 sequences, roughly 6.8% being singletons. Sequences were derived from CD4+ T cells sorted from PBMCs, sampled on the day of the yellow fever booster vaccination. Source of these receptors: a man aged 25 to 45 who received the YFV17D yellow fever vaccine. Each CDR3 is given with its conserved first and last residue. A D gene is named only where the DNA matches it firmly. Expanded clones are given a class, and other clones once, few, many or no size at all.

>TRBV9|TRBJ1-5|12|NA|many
CASGGAEQPQHF
TGTGCCAGCGGGGGAGCCGAACAGCCCCAGCATTTT
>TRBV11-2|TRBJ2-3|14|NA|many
CASSSRGRTDTQYF
TGTGCCAGCAGCTCTCGGGGTCGCACAGATACGCAGTATTTT
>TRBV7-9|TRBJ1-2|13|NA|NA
CAGSTWGSEGYTF
TGTGCCGGCAGCACCTGGGGGAGCGAAGGCTACACCTTC
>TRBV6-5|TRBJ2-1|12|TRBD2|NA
CASTGLAGEQFF
TGTGCCAGCACCGGACTAGCGGGTGAGCAGTTCTTC
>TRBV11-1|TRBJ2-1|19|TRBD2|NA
CASSLGARGLAGVFNEQLF
TGTGCCAGCAGCTTAGGGGCGAGGGGACTAGCGGGAGTATTTAATGAGCAGCTCTTC
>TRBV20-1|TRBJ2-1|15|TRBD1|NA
CSAIPGTGSNNEQFF
TGCAGTGCCATACCCGGGACAGGGTCTAACAATGAGCAGTTCTTC
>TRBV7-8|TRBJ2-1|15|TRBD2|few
CASSQGGLAGQEQFF
TGTGCCAGCAGCCAAGGGGGACTAGCGGGACAAGAGCAGTTCTTC
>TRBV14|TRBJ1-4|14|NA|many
CASSQAQRNEKLFF
TGTGCCAGCAGCCAAGCCCAGCGTAATGAAAAACTGTTTTTT
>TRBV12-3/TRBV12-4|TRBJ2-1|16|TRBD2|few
CASSRRGAGDRNEQFF
TGTGCCAGCAGCCGCCGGGGAGCGGGAGATCGCAATGAGCAGTTCTTC
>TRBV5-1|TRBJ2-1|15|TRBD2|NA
CASSLALAGINEQFF
TGCGCCAGCAGCTTGGCTCTAGCGGGGATCAATGAGCAGTTCTTC
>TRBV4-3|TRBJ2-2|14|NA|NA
CASSQDFSAGELFF
TGCGCCAGCAGCCAAGATTTTTCGGCCGGGGAGCTGTTTTTT
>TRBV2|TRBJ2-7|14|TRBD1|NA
CASSEDRGTYEQYF
TGTGCCAGCAGTGAGGACAGGGGGACTTACGAGCAGTACTTC
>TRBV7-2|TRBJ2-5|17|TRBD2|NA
CASSFQLLAGGRETQYF
TGTGCCAGCAGCTTCCAGCTTCTAGCGGGAGGGCGGGAGACCCAGTACTTC
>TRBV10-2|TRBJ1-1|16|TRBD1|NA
CASTEQGTRFDTEAFF
TGCGCCAGCACCGAACAGGGGACTCGGTTCGACACTGAAGCTTTCTTT
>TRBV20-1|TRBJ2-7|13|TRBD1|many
CSAHRDSSYEQYF
TGCAGTGCTCACCGGGACAGCTCCTACGAGCAGTACTTC
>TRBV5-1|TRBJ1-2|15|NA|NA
CASSLDPGRGYGYTF
TGCGCCAGCAGCTTGGATCCGGGACGCGGCTATGGCTACACCTTC
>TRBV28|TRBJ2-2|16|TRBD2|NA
CASSFVGRLNTGELFF
TGTGCCAGCAGTTTTGTCGGGAGGTTGAACACCGGGGAGCTGTTTTTT
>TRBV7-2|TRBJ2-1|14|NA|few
CASNSLGHYNEQFF
TGTGCCAGCAATAGCCTTGGACACTACAATGAGCAGTTCTTC
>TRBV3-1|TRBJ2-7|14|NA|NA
CARSRLESSYEQYF
TGTGCCAGAAGCCGACTGGAGAGCTCCTACGAGCAGTACTTC
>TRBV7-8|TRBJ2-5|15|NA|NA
CASSLGPGLGETQYF
TGTGCCAGCAGCTTAGGCCCGGGGTTGGGGGAGACCCAGTACTTC
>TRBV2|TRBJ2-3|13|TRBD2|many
CAFGTSGTDTQYF
TGTGCCTTCGGGACTAGCGGCACAGATACGCAGTATTTT
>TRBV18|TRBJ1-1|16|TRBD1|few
CASSPLSGGADTEAFF
TGTGCCAGCTCACCACTCTCAGGGGGCGCGGACACTGAAGCTTTCTTT
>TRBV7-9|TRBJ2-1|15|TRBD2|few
CASSFLQAGHNEQFF
TGTGCCAGCAGCTTTCTACAAGCGGGACACAATGAGCAGTTCTTC
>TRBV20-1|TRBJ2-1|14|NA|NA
CSATTRGSYNEQFF
TGCAGTGCTACCACTCGAGGTTCCTACAATGAGCAGTTCTTC
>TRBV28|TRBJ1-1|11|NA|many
CASSYVGETFF
TGTGCCAGCAGTTACGTCGGGGAGACTTTCTTT
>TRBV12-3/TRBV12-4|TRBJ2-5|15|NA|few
CASRSPGSRRETQYF
TGTGCCAGCAGGTCGCCTGGTAGCCGGCGAGAGACCCAGTACTTC
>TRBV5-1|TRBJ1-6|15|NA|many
CASSLDPGWNSPLHF
TGCGCCAGCAGCTTGGATCCAGGGTGGAATTCACCCCTCCACTTT
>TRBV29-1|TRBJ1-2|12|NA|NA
CSVDKGFYGYTF
TGCAGCGTTGATAAAGGTTTTTATGGCTACACCTTC
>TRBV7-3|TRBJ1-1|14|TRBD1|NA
CASSMDRGGGEAFF
TGTGCCAGCAGCATGGACAGGGGAGGTGGTGAAGCTTTCTTT
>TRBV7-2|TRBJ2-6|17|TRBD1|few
CASSPRTGLSGANVLTF
TGTGCCAGCAGCCCAAGGACAGGGCTGTCTGGGGCCAACGTCCTGACTTTC
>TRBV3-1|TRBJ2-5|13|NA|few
CASSHRGLETQYF
TGTGCCAGCAGCCACAGGGGATTGGAGACCCAGTACTTC
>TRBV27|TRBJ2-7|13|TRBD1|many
CASSPYQTGEQYF
TGTGCCAGCAGTCCCTATCAGACAGGGGAGCAGTACTTC
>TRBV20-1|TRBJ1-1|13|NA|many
CSARRDTYTEAFF
TGCAGTGCTCGCCGGGACACCTACACTGAAGCTTTCTTT
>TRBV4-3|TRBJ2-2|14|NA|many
CASSQDQITGELFF
TGCGCCAGCAGCCAAGACCAAATCACCGGGGAGCTGTTTTTT
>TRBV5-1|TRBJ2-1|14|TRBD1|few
CASSIGTVEDEQFF
TGCGCCAGCAGCATCGGGACAGTCGAAGATGAGCAGTTCTTC
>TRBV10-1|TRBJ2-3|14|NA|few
CASSEVAGTDTQYF
TGCGCCAGCAGTGAGGTTGCGGGGACAGATACGCAGTATTTT
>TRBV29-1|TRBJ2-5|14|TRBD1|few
CSVVGDRVVETQYF
TGCAGCGTTGTGGGAGACAGGGTGGTAGAGACCCAGTACTTC
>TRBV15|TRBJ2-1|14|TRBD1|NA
CATSRDRGFREQFF
TGTGCCACCTCTAGGGACAGGGGGTTTCGGGAGCAGTTCTTC
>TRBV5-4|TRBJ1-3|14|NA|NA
CASNDPTIEAKIYF
TGTGCCAGCAACGATCCGACAATCGAGGCTAAGATATATTTT
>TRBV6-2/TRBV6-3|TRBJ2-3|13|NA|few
CASSGADTDTQYF
TGTGCCAGCTCGGGTGCGGACACAGATACGCAGTATTTT
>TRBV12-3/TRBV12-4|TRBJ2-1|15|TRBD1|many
CASSRDRGWYNEQFF
TGTGCCAGCAGTCGGGACAGGGGTTGGTACAATGAGCAGTTCTTC
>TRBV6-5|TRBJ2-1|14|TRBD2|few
CASSYSTGRGEQFF
TGTGCCAGCAGTTACTCAACTGGGAGGGGTGAGCAGTTCTTC
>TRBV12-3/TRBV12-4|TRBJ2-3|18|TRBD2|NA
CASSLRTSGLSSTDTQYF
TGTGCCAGCAGTTTAAGGACTAGCGGACTCTCTAGCACAGATACGCAGTATTTT
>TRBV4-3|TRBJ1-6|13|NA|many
CASSQDRNSPLHF
TGCGCCAGCAGCCAAGATCGGAATTCACCCCTCCACTTT
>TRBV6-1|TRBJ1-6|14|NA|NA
CASTKGGYNSPLHF
TGTGCCAGCACCAAGGGAGGCTATAATTCACCCCTCCACTTT
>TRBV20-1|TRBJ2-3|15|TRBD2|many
CSARASGRYGDTQYF
TGCAGTGCTAGAGCTAGCGGGAGGTACGGAGATACGCAGTATTTT
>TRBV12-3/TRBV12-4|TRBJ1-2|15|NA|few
CASSSRGTAFYGYTF
TGTGCCAGCAGTTCAAGGGGTACGGCCTTCTATGGCTACACCTTC
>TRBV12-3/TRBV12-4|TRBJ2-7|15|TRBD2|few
CASSLSSGASYEQYF
TGTGCCAGCAGTTTGTCTAGCGGAGCCTCCTACGAGCAGTACTTC
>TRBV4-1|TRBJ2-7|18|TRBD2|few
CASSQDVASGKVWYEQYF
TGCGCCAGCAGCCAAGATGTGGCTAGCGGGAAGGTGTGGTACGAGCAGTACTTC
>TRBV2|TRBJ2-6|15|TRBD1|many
CASSSRGRKSNVLTF
TGTGCCAGCAGTTCCAGGGGGCGTAAGTCCAACGTCCTGACTTTC
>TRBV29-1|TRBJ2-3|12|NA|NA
CSVTQRTDTQYF
TGCAGCGTGACCCAGCGCACAGATACGCAGTATTTT
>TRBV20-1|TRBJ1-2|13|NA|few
CSGSAAANYGYTF
TGCAGTGGGTCTGCCGCGGCAAACTATGGCTACACCTTC
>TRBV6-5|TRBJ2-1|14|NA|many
CASSYYQGINEQFF
TGTGCCAGCAGTTACTACCAGGGAATCAATGAGCAGTTCTTC